Below are 17 T cell receptor beta chains sequenced from a single sample in a study of blood T cell repertoires in COVID-19. The table came from immunoSEQ multiplex PCR; TCRdb's copy has only in-frame clones and leaves some out. This repertoire shows about 260,000 clones, around 88% found once; its top ten account for roughly 2%. The sample comprised PBMCs or T cells enriched from blood (not recorded which). These receptors all stem from a woman between 50 and 59 years old who had recovered from COVID-19.

The chain links TRBV5-1 to TRBJ1-1, with TRBD1 matching 7 bases. V shed 4 bases, J shed 4 bases, and the junction held 10 bases outside the gene matches. The germline V gene encodes CDR1 SGHRS and CDR2 YFSETQ. CDR3 length: 15 amino acids. CDR3 region: CASSQGQLGGTEAFF. As DNA, the CDR3 is TGCGCCAGCAGCCAGGGACAGCTTGGGGGCACTGAAGCTTTCTTT.

This chain links TRBV30 with TRBJ1-5; D is unclear. The CDR3 extends over 14 amino acids. V was clipped by 0 bases and J by 7 bases, with 13 bases between them. Germline V lookup: CDR1 GTSNPN, CDR2 SVGIG (reference sequence). The CDR3 DNA sequence: TGTGCCTGGAGTGTACAACAGTTAGGCCAGCCCCAGCATTTT. Protein sequence: CAWSVQQLGQPQHF.

The chain combines TRBV4-3 with TRBJ2-1, with 7 bases fitting TRBD2. The length of the CDR3 is 14 residues. Germline lookup yields CDR1 LGHNA and CDR2 YSLEER. J gave up 6 bases and V 1 base, and 3 bases lay outside the gene matches. CDR3 protein: CASSQGRTSNEQFF. CDR3 nucleotides: TGCGCCAGCAGCCAAGGTAGGACTAGCAATGAGCAGTTCTTC.

This chain connects TRBV19 to TRBJ2-2, with 7 bases matching TRBD1. V lost 2 bases, J lost 1 base, and 4 bases stayed unmatched. The CDR3 contains 16 residues. Per the germline V gene, CDR1 is LNHDA and CDR2 is SQIVND (reference sequence). The CDR3 coding sequence is TGTGCCAGTAGTATACCCCGGACAGGGAACACCGGGGAGCTGTTTTTT. This sequence encodes CASSIPRTGNTGELFF.

The rearrangement links TRBV6-4 to TRBJ2-6, with D possibly being TRBD2 (6 bases). CDR3 length: 16 amino acids. The V and J ends lost 3 bases and 2 bases respectively, with 11 bases between them. Germline CDR1 is MRHNA and CDR2 is SNTAGT. The CDR3 here is CASSEVWGAGANVLTF. DNA for the CDR3: TGTGCCAGCAGTGAGGTTTGGGGGGCTGGGGCCAACGTCCTGACTTTC.

The rearrangement uses TRBV28 and TRBJ2-3; 9 nucleotides match TRBD2. The CDR3 spans 12 residues. Germline assignment: CDR1 MDHEN and CDR2 SYDVKM. CDR3 sequence (DNA): TGTGCTGCGGGGGGGAACACAGATACGCAGTATTTT. Amino acids: CAAGGNTDTQYF.

This chain connects TRBV30 to TRBJ1-2; tentative D call: TRBD1 (5 bases). The ends were cut back, 4 bases at V and 4 bases at J, with 13 bases in the middle. The CDR3 sequence is 13 residues long. Germline V CDR1 and CDR2: GTSNPN, SVGIG (reference sequence). Here the CDR3 DNA reads TGTGCCTGGATTCGGGAGGGGACCTATGGCTACACCTTC. This sequence encodes CAWIREGTYGYTF.

The chain links TRBV5-4 to TRBJ1-4; D might be TRBD1 (6 bases). The length of the CDR3 is 14 residues. Per germline, CDR1 SGHNT and CDR2 YYREEE (reference sequence). Trimming took 3 bases from V and 7 from J, leaving 13 bases between them. The CDR3 DNA reads as TGTGCCAGCAGCTCCGGGACACCTGGTGAAAAACTGTTTTTT. It specifies CASSSGTPGEKLFF. The variable domain in full, with the rest retrieved from reference TRBV5-4 and TRBJ1-4, is ETGVTQSPTHLIKTRGQQVTLRCSSQSGHNTVSWYQQALGQGPQFIFQYYREEENGRGNFPPRFSGLQFPNYSSELNVNALELDDSALYLCASSSGTPGEKLFFGSGTQLSVL.

The chain recombines TRBV5-1 with TRBJ2-1; maybe TRBD2 (5 bases). CDR3 length: 15 amino acids. Deletions cut 2 bases from V and 2 bases from J, with 11 bases between. Germline V gives CDR1 SGHRS, CDR2 YFSETQ. CDR3 region: CASSLDGNTYNEQFF. DNA for the CDR3: TGCGCCAGCAGCTTAGACGGGAACACCTACAATGAGCAGTTCTTC.

The J gene is TRBJ2-1, the V gene TRBV19, with D possibly matching TRBD2 (6 bases). CDR1 and CDR2 from the germline V gene are LNHDA and SQIVND (reference sequence). Trimming pared 3 bases from V and 3 bases from J, leaving 12 bases between. CDR3 size: 15 residues. CDR3: CASSMGVAVYNEQFF. In DNA form, the CDR3 reads TGTGCCAGTAGTATGGGAGTAGCGGTCTACAATGAGCAGTTCTTC.

V gene TRBV5-1 combines with J gene TRBJ1-2; 8 positions match TRBD1. V was pared by 4 bases and J by 0 bases, with 8 bases of the junction left unmatched. The germline V gene has CDR1 SGHRS and CDR2 YFSETQ. This CDR3 has 16 residues. This CDR3 is CASSLGQAPANYGYTF. Written as DNA, the CDR3 is TGCGCCAGCAGCCTGGGACAGGCCCCAGCTAACTATGGCTACACCTTC. The whole variable domain, remainder taken from reference TRBV5-1 and TRBJ1-2, is KAGVTQTPRYLIKTRGQQVTLSCSPISGHRSVSWYQQTPGQGLQFLFEYFSETQRNKGNFPGRFSGRQFSNSRSEMNVSTLELGDSALYLCASSLGQAPANYGYTFGSGTRLTVV.

The rearrangement joins TRBV6-1 to TRBJ1-2; 10 bases are a match to TRBD1. The CDR3 consists of 17 residues. The germline V gene encodes CDR1 MNHNS and CDR2 SASEGT. V gave up 2 bases and J gave up 0 bases; unmatched junction bases: 6. The CDR3, as DNA: TGTGCCAGCAGTGAACCGGACAGGGGGAAAGCTAACTATGGCTACACCTTC. It codes for CASSEPDRGKANYGYTF.

The chain employs TRBV28 and TRBJ2-7, with 12 nucleotides matching TRBD2. There are 16 residues in the CDR3. The trim removed 5 bases at V and 2 bases at J, leaving 7 bases unmatched. Germline CDR1 MDHEN, CDR2 SYDVKM. The CDR3 reads CASSLDPSGRAYEQYF. The CDR3 DNA sequence: TGTGCCAGCAGTCTCGACCCTAGCGGGAGGGCCTACGAGCAGTACTTC.

This sequence joins TRBV18 and TRBJ1-2; D is perhaps TRBD1 (5 bases). V lost 5 bases and J 0 bases, leaving 22 bases between the germline ends. This CDR3 contains 18 residues. Per germline, CDR1 KGHSH and CDR2 LQKENI. CDR3 residues: CASSITTRGEFSNYGYTF. Here the CDR3 DNA reads TGTGCCAGCTCAATAACCACAAGGGGCGAATTTTCTAACTATGGCTACACCTTC.

CDR3 sequence reads: CASSNEGGVTEAFF. The CDR3 bases are TGTGCCAGCAGCAACGAAGGCGGGGTCACTGAAGCTTTCTTT. The rearrangement links TRBV21-1 to TRBJ1-1. TRBV21-1 is described as a pseudogene. This CDR3 region has 14 residues.

The rearrangement links TRBV5-1 to TRBJ2-2; possible D gene TRBD1, 5 bases. This CDR3 comprises 13 residues. V was trimmed by 7 bases and J by 3 bases, leaving 10 bases between them. Germline V gene lookup returns CDR1 SGHRS and CDR2 YFSETQ. In DNA, the CDR3 is TGCGCCAGCGGAGAACAGGACACCGGGGAGCTGTTTTTT. Its translation is CASGEQDTGELFF.

V usage is TRBV7-2 and J usage is TRBJ2-2; TRBD2 agrees at 10 bases. CDR1 is SGHTA and CDR2 is FQGNSA in the germline V gene. CDR3 length: 17 residues. V lost 1 base and J lost 6; bases outside the gene matches: 8. The CDR3 coding sequence is TGTGCCAGCAGCTTAGAAAGCGGGAGGGCGAGAGCCGGGGAGCTGTTTTTT. This sequence encodes CASSLESGRARAGELFF.